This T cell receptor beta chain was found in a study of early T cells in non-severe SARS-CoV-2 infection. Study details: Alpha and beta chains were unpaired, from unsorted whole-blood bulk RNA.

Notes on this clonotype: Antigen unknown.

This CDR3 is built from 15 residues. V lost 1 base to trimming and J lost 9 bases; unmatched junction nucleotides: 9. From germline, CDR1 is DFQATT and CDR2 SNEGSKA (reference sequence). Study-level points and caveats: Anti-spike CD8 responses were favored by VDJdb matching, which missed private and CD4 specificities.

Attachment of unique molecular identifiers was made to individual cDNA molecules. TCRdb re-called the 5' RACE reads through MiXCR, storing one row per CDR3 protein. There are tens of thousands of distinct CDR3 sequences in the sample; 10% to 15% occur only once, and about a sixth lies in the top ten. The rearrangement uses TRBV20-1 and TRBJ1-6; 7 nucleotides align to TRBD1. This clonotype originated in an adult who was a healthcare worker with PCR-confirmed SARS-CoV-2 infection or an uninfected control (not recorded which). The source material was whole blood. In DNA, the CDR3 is TGCAGTGCTAGAGTTCCTCGGCAGGGGGGTTCACCCCTCCACTTT. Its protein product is CSARVPRQGGSPLHF.